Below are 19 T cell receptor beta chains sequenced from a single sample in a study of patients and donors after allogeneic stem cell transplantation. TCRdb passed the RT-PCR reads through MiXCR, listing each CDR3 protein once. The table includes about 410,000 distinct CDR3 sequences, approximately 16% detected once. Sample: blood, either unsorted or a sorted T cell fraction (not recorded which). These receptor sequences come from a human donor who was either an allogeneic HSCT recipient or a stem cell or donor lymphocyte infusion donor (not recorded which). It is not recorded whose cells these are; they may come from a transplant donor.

Here the CDR3 DNA reads TGCGCCAGCAGCCAGTTCCCTTTTAGCGGGGTAACAGATACGCAGTATTTT. This gives the protein CASSQFPFSGVTDTQYF. This chain joins TRBV4-1 and TRBJ2-3; 8 bases agree with TRBD2. Germline CDR1 and CDR2: MGHRA and YSYEKL. The CDR3 runs to 17 residues. The V and J ends lost 3 bases and 3 bases, in that order; junction bases with no gene match: 11.

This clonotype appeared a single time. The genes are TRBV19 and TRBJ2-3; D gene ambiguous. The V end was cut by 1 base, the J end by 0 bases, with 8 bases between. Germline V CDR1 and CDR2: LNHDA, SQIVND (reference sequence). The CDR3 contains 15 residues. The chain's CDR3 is CASSIAPGSTDTQYF. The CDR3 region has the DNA TGTGCCAGTAGTATAGCCCCAGGTAGCACAGATACGCAGTATTTT.

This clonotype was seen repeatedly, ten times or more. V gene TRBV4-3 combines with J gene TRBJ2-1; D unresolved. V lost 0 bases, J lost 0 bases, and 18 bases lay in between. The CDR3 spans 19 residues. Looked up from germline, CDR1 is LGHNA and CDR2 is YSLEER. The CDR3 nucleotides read TGCGCCAGCAGCCAAGATATCAGGATATCTTCCAGCTCCTACAATGAGCAGTTCTTC. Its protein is CASSQDIRISSSSYNEQFF.

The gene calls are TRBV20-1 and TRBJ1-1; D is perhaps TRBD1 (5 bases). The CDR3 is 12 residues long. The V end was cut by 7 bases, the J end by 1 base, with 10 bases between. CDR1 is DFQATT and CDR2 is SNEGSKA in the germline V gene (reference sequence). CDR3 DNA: TGCAGTGTTCACAGGCAGAACACTGAAGCTTTCTTT. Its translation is CSVHRQNTEAFF.

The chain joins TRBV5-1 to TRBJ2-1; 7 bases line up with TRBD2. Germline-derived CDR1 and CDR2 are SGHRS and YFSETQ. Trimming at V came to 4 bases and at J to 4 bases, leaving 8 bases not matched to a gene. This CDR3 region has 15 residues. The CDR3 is CASSRGSSGYNEQFF. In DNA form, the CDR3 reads TGCGCCAGCAGCCGGGGGTCTAGCGGTTACAATGAGCAGTTCTTC.

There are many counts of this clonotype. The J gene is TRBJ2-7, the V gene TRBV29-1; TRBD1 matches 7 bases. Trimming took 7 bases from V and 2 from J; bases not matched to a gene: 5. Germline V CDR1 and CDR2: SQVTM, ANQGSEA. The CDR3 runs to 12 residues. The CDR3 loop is CSALTGPYEQYF. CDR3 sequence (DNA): TGCAGCGCTTTGACAGGGCCCTACGAGCAGTACTTC.

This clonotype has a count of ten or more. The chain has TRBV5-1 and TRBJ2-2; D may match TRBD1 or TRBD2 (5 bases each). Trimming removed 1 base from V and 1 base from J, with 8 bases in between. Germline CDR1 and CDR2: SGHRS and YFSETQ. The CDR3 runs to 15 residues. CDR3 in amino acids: CASSLHGGNTGELFF. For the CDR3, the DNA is TGCGCCAGCAGCTTGCATGGGGGGAACACCGGGGAGCTGTTTTTT.

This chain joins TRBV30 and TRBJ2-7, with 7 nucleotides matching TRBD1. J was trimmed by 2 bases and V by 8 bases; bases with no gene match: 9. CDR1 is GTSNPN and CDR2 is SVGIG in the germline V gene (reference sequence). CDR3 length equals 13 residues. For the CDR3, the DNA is TGTGCCCTACTGGTAGGGGGCGCCTACGAGCAGTACTTC. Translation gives CALLVGGAYEQYF. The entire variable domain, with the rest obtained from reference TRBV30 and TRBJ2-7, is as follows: SQTIHQWPATLVQPVGSPLSLECTVEGTSNPNLYWYRQAAGRGLQLLFYSVGIGQISSEVPQNLSASRPQDRQFILSSKKLLLSDSGFYLCALLVGGAYEQYFGPGTRLTVT.

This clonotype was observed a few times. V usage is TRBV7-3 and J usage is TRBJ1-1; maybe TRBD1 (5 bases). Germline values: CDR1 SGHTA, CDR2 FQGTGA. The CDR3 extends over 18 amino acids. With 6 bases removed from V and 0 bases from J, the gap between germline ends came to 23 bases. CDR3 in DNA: TGTGCCAGCAGGGCTTACGAGAGGGGCCTCACGATGAACACTGAAGCTTTCTTT. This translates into CASRAYERGLTMNTEAFF.

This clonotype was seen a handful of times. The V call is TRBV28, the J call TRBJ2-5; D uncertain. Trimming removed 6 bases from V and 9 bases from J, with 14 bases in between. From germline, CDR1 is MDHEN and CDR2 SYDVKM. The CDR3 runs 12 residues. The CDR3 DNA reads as TGTGCCAGCAGCGCTCAACCCGACCCCCAGTACTTC. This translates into CASSAQPDPQYF.

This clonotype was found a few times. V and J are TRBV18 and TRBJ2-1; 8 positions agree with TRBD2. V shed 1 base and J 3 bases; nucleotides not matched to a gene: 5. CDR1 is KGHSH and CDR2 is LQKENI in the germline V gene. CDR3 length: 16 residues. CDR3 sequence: CASSPRGSGGYNEQFF. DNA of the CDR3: TGTGCCAGCTCACCACGGGGCAGCGGGGGCTACAATGAGCAGTTCTTC.

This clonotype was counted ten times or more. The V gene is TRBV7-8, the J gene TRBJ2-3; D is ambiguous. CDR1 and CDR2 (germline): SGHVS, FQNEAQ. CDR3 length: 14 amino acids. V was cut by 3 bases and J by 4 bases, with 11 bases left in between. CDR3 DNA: TGTGCCAGCAGCTTGGGTGGCCTTCCAGATACGCAGTATTTT. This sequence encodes CASSLGGLPDTQYF.

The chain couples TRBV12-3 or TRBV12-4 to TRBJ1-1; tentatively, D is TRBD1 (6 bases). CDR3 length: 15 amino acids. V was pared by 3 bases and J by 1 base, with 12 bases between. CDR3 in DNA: TGTGCCAGCAGTTTTGAGGGCAGGGGGAACACTGAAGCTTTCTTT. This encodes CASSFEGRGNTEAFF.

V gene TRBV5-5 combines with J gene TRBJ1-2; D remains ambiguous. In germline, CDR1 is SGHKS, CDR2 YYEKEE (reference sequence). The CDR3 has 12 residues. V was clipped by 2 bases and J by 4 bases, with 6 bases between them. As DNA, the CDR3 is TGTGCCAGCAGCTTTGAGGGCTATGGCTACACCTTC. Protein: CASSFEGYGYTF.

CDR3 in DNA: TGTGCCATCAGCTACAGGGAGTGGGGCATTGATACGCAGTATTTT. It encodes CAISYREWGIDTQYF. This rearrangement joins TRBV10-3 to TRBJ2-3; possible D gene TRBD1, 6 bases. V was clipped by 6 bases and J by 6 bases, with 19 bases between them. This CDR3 has 15 amino acids. The germline gives CDR1 ENHRY, CDR2 SYGVKD.

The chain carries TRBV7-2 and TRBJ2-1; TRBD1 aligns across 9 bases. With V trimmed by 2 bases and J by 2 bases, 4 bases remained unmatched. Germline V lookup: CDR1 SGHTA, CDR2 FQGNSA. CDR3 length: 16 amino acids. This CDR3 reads CASSLRGTGTYNEQFF. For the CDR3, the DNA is TGTGCCAGCAGCTTAAGGGGGACAGGGACCTACAATGAGCAGTTCTTC.

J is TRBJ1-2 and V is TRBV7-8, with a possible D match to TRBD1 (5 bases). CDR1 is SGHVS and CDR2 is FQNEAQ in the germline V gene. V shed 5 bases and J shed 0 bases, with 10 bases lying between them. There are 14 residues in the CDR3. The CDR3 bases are TGTGCCAGCAGCCCGACAGATCCTAACTATGGCTACACCTTC. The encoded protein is CASSPTDPNYGYTF.

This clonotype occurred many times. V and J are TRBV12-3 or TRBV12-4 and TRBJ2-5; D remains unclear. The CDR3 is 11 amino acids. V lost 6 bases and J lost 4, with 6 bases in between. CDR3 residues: CASSTSETQYF. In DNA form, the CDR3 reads TGTGCCAGCAGCACCTCAGAGACCCAGTACTTC.

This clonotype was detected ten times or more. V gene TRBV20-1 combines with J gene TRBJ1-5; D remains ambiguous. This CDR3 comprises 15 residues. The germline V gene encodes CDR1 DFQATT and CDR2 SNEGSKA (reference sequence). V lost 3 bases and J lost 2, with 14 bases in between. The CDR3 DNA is TGCAGTGCTAGTGTTGTGGGCGGGCGCAATCAGCCCCAGCATTTT. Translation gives CSASVVGGRNQPQHF.